The 27 T cell receptor beta chains listed next were all sequenced from one sample in a study of OX40 agonist ivuxolimab in advanced cancers. Repertoires were generated with immunoSEQ multiplex PCR, while TCRdb's copy carries only in-frame clones and drops some. The sample carries fewer than 25,000 clones, 80% to 90% recorded once. Sequenced here: CD4+ or CD8+ T cells sorted from blood, sampled in a trial of the OX40 agonist ivuxolimab. These receptors all come from an adult with an advanced solid tumor such as melanoma, head and neck, liver or kidney cancer.

This clone is judged large (0.1 to 1%). The chain combines TRBV28 with TRBJ2-1, with TRBD2 matching 14 bases. Trimming removed 5 bases from V and 9 bases from J; junction bases left unmatched: 3. Looked up from germline, CDR1 is MDHEN and CDR2 is SYDVKM. This CDR3 is 14 amino acids long. CDR3 DNA sequence: TGTGCCAGCAGTCGACTAGCGGGAGGGAGTGAGCAGTTCTTC. Translation: CASSRLAGGSEQFF.

The CDR3 nucleotides read TGCGCCAGCAGCTTGGGAACGGCCTTGGGGCAGCCCCAGCATTTT. This encodes CASSLGTALGQPQHF. V gene TRBV5-1 combines with J gene TRBJ1-5, with D hard to call. Trimming pared 0 bases from V and 7 bases from J, leaving 14 bases between. This CDR3 is built from 15 residues. Germline CDR1 reads SGHRS; CDR2 reads YFSETQ. Using reference TRBV5-1 and TRBJ1-5 for the parts outside the CDR3, the full variable domain is KAGVTQTPRYLIKTRGQQVTLSCSPISGHRSVSWYQQTPGQGLQFLFEYFSETQRNKGNFPGRFSGRQFSNSRSEMNVSTLELGDSALYLCASSLGTALGQPQHFGDGTRLSIL.

Only a few counts were recorded for this clone. The rearrangement links TRBV4-2 to TRBJ2-7, with 7 bases fitting TRBD1. Germline CDR1 reads LGHNA; CDR2 reads YNFKEQ. The CDR3 totals 14 residues. V lost 1 base and J lost 1; bases outside the gene matches: 1. CDR3 region: CASSQGGQSYEQYF. The CDR3 nucleotides are TGTGCCAGCAGCCAAGGGGGACAGTCCTACGAGCAGTACTTC.

V usage is TRBV28 and J usage is TRBJ2-6, with a possible D match to TRBD2 (5 bases). The germline V and J ends were trimmed by 6 bases and 4 bases, with 7 bases remaining between them. In germline, CDR1 is MDHEN, CDR2 SYDVKM. CDR3 size: 13 residues. In nucleotides, the CDR3 is TGTGCCAGCAGCCCGGGAGGGGCCAACGTCCTGACTTTC. Protein product: CASSPGGANVLTF.

The chain employs TRBV6-6 and TRBJ1-6, with D hard to call. Germline values: CDR1 MNHNY, CDR2 SVGAGI (reference sequence). The CDR3 is made up of 15 amino acids. Between the trimmed V and J ends, which lost 4 bases and 5 bases, there was a span of 12 bases. The DNA for the CDR3 is TGTGCCAGCAGTTTAGGACCGGCCCATAATTCACCCCTCCACTTT. Translated: CASSLGPAHNSPLHF.

In this sample, this clone turned up once. The chain employs TRBV2 and TRBJ2-2; D ambiguous. V was trimmed by 10 bases and J by 4 bases, leaving 7 bases between them. This CDR3 spans 11 amino acids. Germline CDR1 reads SNHLY; CDR2 reads FYNNEI. CDR3 DNA sequence: TGTGCCATCTTAGCCACCGGGGAGCTGTTTTTT. Translated, it gives CAILATGELFF.

The table lists this clone with a count of one. The chain links TRBV7-9 to TRBJ2-1, with TRBD2 matching 14 bases. Germline CDR1 SEHNR, CDR2 FQNEAQ (reference sequence). V lost 4 bases, J lost 6 bases, and 8 bases stayed unmatched. The CDR3 is 17 amino acids. The DNA for the CDR3 is TGTGCCAGCAGCTCCACCGGGACTAGCGGGAGTCCCAATGAGCAGTTCTTC. Translation gives CASSSTGTSGSPNEQFF.

The chain links TRBV7-9 to TRBJ1-5; D might be TRBD1 (6 bases). The V end was cut by 1 base, the J end by 3 bases, with 16 bases between. The CDR3 is made up of 17 amino acids. Germline CDR1 and CDR2: SEHNR and FQNEAQ (reference sequence). CDR3 nucleotide sequence: TGTGCCAGCAGCTTAGGACCCAGGGGTAGGAACAATCAGCCCCAGCATTTT. Its translation is CASSLGPRGRNNQPQHF.

In nucleotides, the CDR3 is TGTGCCAGCAGTGATCTCGTACCGGGGCCCAATTCACCCCTCCACTTT. Its translation: CASSDLVPGPNSPLHF. This chain links TRBV2 with TRBJ1-6, with a possible D match to TRBD1 (5 bases). CDR3 length equals 16 residues. Germline assignment: CDR1 SNHLY and CDR2 FYNNEI. V shed 3 bases and J shed 7 bases, with 16 bases lying between them.

The J gene is TRBJ2-7, the V gene TRBV18; 15 bases are a match to TRBD2. Germline CDR1 is KGHSH and CDR2 is LQKENI. The CDR3 length is 18 residues. With 2 bases clipped from V and 7 bases from J, the junction kept 12 bases outside the gene matches. The CDR3 here is CASSPRTSGRVHRQEQYF. The CDR3 nucleotides are TGTGCCAGCTCACCAAGGACTAGCGGGAGGGTACATCGTCAGGAGCAGTACTTC.

This clone was seen more than once but under ten times. The chain employs TRBV28 and TRBJ2-3; 8 bases fit TRBD2. The CDR3 runs to 14 residues. The germline V gene encodes CDR1 MDHEN and CDR2 SYDVKM. With 2 bases clipped from V and 6 bases from J, the junction kept 4 bases outside the gene matches. For the CDR3, the DNA is TGTGCCAGCAGTTTACGGGGGGGCCGGGATACGCAGTATTTT. As protein: CASSLRGGRDTQYF.

The V call is TRBV6-5, the J call TRBJ1-2; D unresolved. The germline V gene has CDR1 MNHEY and CDR2 SVGAGI. The CDR3 is 13 amino acids. Deletions cut 6 bases from V and 1 base from J, with 9 bases between. In DNA, the CDR3 is TGTGCCAGCAGCCCCATGGGTAACTATGGCTACACCTTC. This codes for CASSPMGNYGYTF.

Details on this clone: An end of the junction does not agree with germline; a read error may underlie this. The chain links TRBV20-1 to TRBJ2-1; D may be TRBD2 (5 bases). The CDR3 loop spans 8 amino acids. The germline gives CDR1 DFQATT, CDR2 SNEGSKA (reference sequence). CDR3: CSAASGVF. Written as DNA, the CDR3 is TGCAGTGCTGCCTCCGGGGTCTTC.

The CDR3 sequence: CASSLTGPNEKLFF. In DNA form, the CDR3 reads TGTGCCAGCAGTTTGACAGGGCCTAATGAAAAACTGTTTTTT. J is TRBJ1-4 and V is TRBV28; 7 nucleotides agree with TRBD1. The V gene end was trimmed by 3 bases and the J gene end by 3 bases; junction bases not matched to a gene: 1. Germline assignment: CDR1 MDHEN and CDR2 SYDVKM. The CDR3 is 14 amino acids.

The V gene is TRBV5-1, the J gene TRBJ2-3, with 7 bases aligning to TRBD2. The germline CDR1 and CDR2 sequences are SGHRS and YFSETQ. CDR3 length equals 16 residues. V lost 3 bases to trimming and J lost 5 bases; unmatched junction nucleotides: 12. The CDR3 loop is CASSYAVSGRGDTQYF. CDR3 coding DNA: TGCGCCAGCAGCTATGCGGTTAGCGGGCGGGGAGATACGCAGTATTTT.

Remarks on this clone: The sample contains more than one DNA sequence encoding this CDR3. The CDR3 nucleotides are TGTGCCAGCAGCCTTACCGGGACGGCGAACACTGAAGCTTTCTTT. Translating gives CASSLTGTANTEAFF. The chain employs TRBV27 and TRBJ1-1; D possibly corresponds to TRBD1 (5 bases). Trimming took off 6 bases at V and 1 base at J, with 15 bases between the two ends. The CDR3 is 15 amino acids. Germline lookup yields CDR1 MNHEY and CDR2 SMNVEV (reference sequence).

The rearrangement links TRBV9 to TRBJ2-3, with 8 bases lining up with TRBD2. V shed 0 bases and J 5 bases; nucleotides not matched to a gene: 8. Germline assignment: CDR1 SGDLS and CDR2 YYNGEE. The CDR3 extends over 16 amino acids. The CDR3 here is CASSVGGSGVLDTQYF. Here the CDR3 DNA reads TGTGCCAGCAGCGTAGGGGGTAGCGGGGTTTTAGATACGCAGTATTTT.

This clone has only one observation. The chain has TRBV19 and TRBJ2-3; TRBD1 matches 10 bases. The V and J ends lost 5 bases and 3 bases, in that order; junction bases with no gene match: 8. The CDR3 runs to 16 residues. Per germline, CDR1 LNHDA and CDR2 SQIVND (reference sequence). As DNA, the CDR3 is TGTGCCAGTAGTGTAAAAACGGGACAGGGGACAGATACGCAGTATTTT. It specifies CASSVKTGQGTDTQYF.

This chain uses TRBV30 with TRBJ1-5; D is unresolved. CDR1 is GTSNPN and CDR2 is SVGIG in the germline V gene (reference sequence). CDR3 length equals 9 residues. Trimming removed 1 base from V and 14 bases from J, with 6 bases in between. CDR3 DNA sequence: TGTGCCTGGAGTGCTCCCAAGCATTTT. Protein: CAWSAPKHF.

The CDR3 bases are TGTGCCAGCAGTTTATCCGGGACAGTTACCTGGAACACTGAAGCTTTCTTT. This sequence encodes CASSLSGTVTWNTEAFF. The chain carries TRBV28 and TRBJ1-1, with TRBD1 matching 7 bases. This CDR3 contains 17 residues. Germline CDR1 and CDR2: MDHEN and SYDVKM. Trimming took 1 base from V and 1 from J; bases not matched to a gene: 9. The full variable domain, completed using reference TRBV28 and TRBJ1-1, is DVKVTQSSRYLVKRTGEKVFLECVQDMDHENMFWYRQDPGLGLRLIYFSYDVKMKEKGDIPEGYSVSREKKERFSLILESASTNQTSMYLCASSLSGTVTWNTEAFFGQGTRLTVV.

In DNA, the CDR3 is TGTGCCAGCACCAAGGCTGGTAGCGGGAGCTCCTACAATGAGCAGTTCTTC. It translates to CASTKAGSGSSYNEQFF. V and J are TRBV7-8 and TRBJ2-1; 9 nucleotides align to TRBD2. Germline CDR1 SGHVS, CDR2 FQNEAQ. After removal of 7 bases from V and 0 bases from J, the junction contained 10 bases not matched to a gene. This CDR3 region has 17 residues.

This clone was found once. The genes are TRBV11-2 and TRBJ2-7; D uncertain. Trimming left V 1 base short and J 2 bases short, with 12 bases between. This CDR3 region has 15 residues. In germline, CDR1 is SGHAT, CDR2 FQNNGV. CDR3 residues: CASSLVGANTYEQYF. CDR3 in DNA: TGTGCCAGCAGCTTAGTAGGAGCAAATACCTACGAGCAGTACTTC.

This sequence joins TRBV4-3 and TRBJ2-7; no firm D call. There are 11 residues in the CDR3. V shed 2 bases and J shed 4 bases, with 3 bases lying between them. In germline, CDR1 is LGHNA, CDR2 YSLEER. CDR3 nucleotides: TGCGCCAGCAGCCAAAAATACGAGCAGTACTTC. Amino acids: CASSQKYEQYF.

The chain is built from TRBV5-6 and TRBJ2-7; D is undetermined. The V gene lost 4 bases and the J gene lost 1 base, with 9 bases spanning the gap. Germline lookup yields CDR1 SGHDT and CDR2 YYEEEE. This CDR3 spans 13 amino acids. CDR3 sequence (DNA): TGTGCCAGCAGCCCTGGACCGTCCTACGAGCAGTACTTC. Protein sequence: CASSPGPSYEQYF.

The genes are TRBV29-1 and TRBJ2-7; 7 nucleotides agree with TRBD2. CDR3 length: 13 residues. Germline-derived CDR1 and CDR2 are SQVTM and ANQGSEA. V was pared by 5 bases and J by 1 base, with 5 bases of the junction left unmatched. CDR3 nucleotide sequence: TGCAGCGTTCAAGGGAGGGTGTCCTACGAGCAGTACTTC. Protein product: CSVQGRVSYEQYF.

The chain carries TRBV30 and TRBJ2-2; D uncertain. Looked up from germline, CDR1 is GTSNPN and CDR2 is SVGIG (reference sequence). The CDR3 is 12 amino acids. V dropped 5 bases and J dropped 4 bases, with 8 bases sitting between them. For the CDR3, the DNA is TGTGCCTGGGAGACAAGCACCGGGGAGCTGTTTTTT. Protein product: CAWETSTGELFF.

This sequence joins TRBV5-8 and TRBJ2-1, with D possibly matching TRBD2 (6 bases). Trimming shortened V by 4 bases and J by 12 bases, and 11 bases separated the two germline ends. This CDR3 is built from 11 residues. Germline V gene sequence: CDR1 SGHTS, CDR2 YDEGEE. CDR3 in DNA: TGTGCCAGCAGCCTGGGGGGAGGGCAGTTCTTC. Translating it yields CASSLGGGQFF.